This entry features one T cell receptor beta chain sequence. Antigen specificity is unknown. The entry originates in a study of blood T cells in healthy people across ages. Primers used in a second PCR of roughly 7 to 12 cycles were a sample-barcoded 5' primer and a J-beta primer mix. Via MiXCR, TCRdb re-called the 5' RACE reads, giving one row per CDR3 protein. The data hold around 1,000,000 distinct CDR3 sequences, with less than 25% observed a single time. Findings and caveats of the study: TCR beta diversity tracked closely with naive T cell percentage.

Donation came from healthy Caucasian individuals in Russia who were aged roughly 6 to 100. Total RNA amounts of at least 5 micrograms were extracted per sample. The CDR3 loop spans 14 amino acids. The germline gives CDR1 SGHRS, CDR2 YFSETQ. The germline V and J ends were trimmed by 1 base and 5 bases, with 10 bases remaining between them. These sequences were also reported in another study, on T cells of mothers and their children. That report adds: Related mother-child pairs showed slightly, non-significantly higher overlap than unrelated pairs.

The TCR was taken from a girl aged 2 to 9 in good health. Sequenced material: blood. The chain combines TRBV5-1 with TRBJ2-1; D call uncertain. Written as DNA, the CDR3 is TGCGCCAGCAGCTTGTCCCCGTTGGACAATGAGCAGTTCTTC. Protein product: CASSLSPLDNEQFF.